Listed below are T cell receptor beta chains from one sample, sequenced in a study of cytomegalovirus exposure and HLA in healthy donors. Sequenced by immunoSEQ multiplex PCR; TCRdb stores in-frame clones only, minus some. Counted here are about 190,000 clones, around three quarters occurring once; the ten biggest clones make up 1.6%. The sequenced sample consisted of PBMCs. Receptor source: a woman aged 18-29 years in good health and CMV-seronegative. Each CDR3 is given with its conserved first and last residue. A D gene is named only where the DNA matches it firmly. Part of the rows lack a size; the others show once, few, many or a class for expanded clones.

v_gene	j_gene	d_gene	abundance	CDR3aa	CDR3nt
TRBV7-9	TRBJ1-2	-	few	CASSLDSSYGYTF	TGTGCCAGCAGCCTGGACAGTAGCTATGGCTACACCTTC
TRBV10-2	TRBJ1-5	-	-	CASSEEGGNQPQHF	TGCGCCAGCAGTGAGGAGGGGGGCAATCAGCCCCAGCATTTT
TRBV6-1	TRBJ1-2	TRBD1	-	CASSEAQQGYGYTF	TGTGCCAGCAGTGAAGCGCAACAGGGGTATGGCTACACCTTC
TRBV2	TRBJ1-6	-	few	CASSVSEGRSNSPLHF	TGTGCCAGCAGTGTCTCCGAGGGTAGGAGTAATTCACCCCTCCACTTT
TRBV7-3	TRBJ2-1	-	-	CASSLGVGAPNEQFF	TGTGCCAGCAGCTTAGGGGTAGGGGCGCCGAATGAGCAGTTCTTC
TRBV25-1	TRBJ2-3	-	-	CASEEGSSTDTQYF	TGTGCCAGCGAGGAGGGGTCTAGCACAGATACGCAGTATTTT
TRBV28	TRBJ1-1	-	once	CASSPGRNTEAFF	TGTGCCAGCAGTCCGGGAAGGAACACTGAAGCTTTCTTT
TRBV28	TRBJ2-7	-	-	CASSRPGPPNYEQYF	TGTGCCAGCAGTCGCCCGGGTCCGCCTAACTACGAGCAGTACTTC
TRBV28	TRBJ1-4	-	-	CASSQGSTNEKLFF	TGTGCCAGCAGTCAGGGCTCAACTAATGAAAAACTGTTTTTT
TRBV5-6	TRBJ1-1	TRBD1	-	CASSWKDRGAFF	TGTGCCAGCAGCTGGAAGGACAGGGGAGCTTTCTTT
TRBV10-2	TRBJ2-3	-	few	CASSEAGFFTDTQYF	TGCGCCAGTTCGGAGGCAGGCTTTTTCACAGATACGCAGTATTTT
TRBV4-2	TRBJ2-1	TRBD2	-	CASSQMLAAISGTYNEQFF	TGTGCCAGCAGCCAAATGCTAGCGGCTATTTCGGGCACCTACAATGAGCAGTTCTTC
TRBV7-2	TRBJ1-4	-	once	CASSPRVSIATNEKLFF	TGTGCCAGCAGCCCCAGGGTATCCATCGCAACTAATGAAAAACTGTTTTTT
TRBV27	TRBJ2-3	-	-	CASSAPPGLLPNTQYF	TGTGCCAGCAGCGCCCCCCCCGGACTGCTTCCGAATACGCAGTATTTT
TRBV11-2	TRBJ2-4	-	-	CASSLGPRGAQNIQYF	TGTGCCAGCAGCTTAGGCCCCCGGGGGGCCCAAAACATTCAGTACTTC
TRBV9	TRBJ1-4	TRBD1	-	CASSKRDRGEKLFF	TGTGCCAGCAGTAAACGGGACAGGGGTGAAAAACTGTTTTTT
TRBV7-3	TRBJ2-2	TRBD2	-	CASSLGLAGGSGELFF	TGTGCCAGCAGCTTAGGACTAGCGGGGGGATCCGGGGAGCTGTTTTTT
TRBV2	TRBJ2-5	TRBD1	-	CASSPGQGELETQYF	TGTGCCAGCAGCCCGGGACAGGGGGAGTTGGAGACCCAGTACTTC
TRBV9	TRBJ1-2	TRBD1	-	CASSADRDYGYTF	TGTGCCAGCAGCGCGGACAGGGACTATGGCTACACCTTC
TRBV30	TRBJ2-7	-	-	CAWGTGRAGGTDEQYF	TGTGCCTGGGGGACAGGGAGAGCGGGAGGGACCGACGAGCAGTACTTC
TRBV7-2	TRBJ2-1	TRBD2	few	CASRATSGSINEQFF	TGTGCCAGCAGGGCAACTAGCGGGAGCATAAATGAGCAGTTCTTC
TRBV27	TRBJ2-5	TRBD1	-	CASSTADRGLVETQYF	TGTGCCAGCAGTACCGCGGACAGGGGGCTTGTCGAGACCCAGTACTTC